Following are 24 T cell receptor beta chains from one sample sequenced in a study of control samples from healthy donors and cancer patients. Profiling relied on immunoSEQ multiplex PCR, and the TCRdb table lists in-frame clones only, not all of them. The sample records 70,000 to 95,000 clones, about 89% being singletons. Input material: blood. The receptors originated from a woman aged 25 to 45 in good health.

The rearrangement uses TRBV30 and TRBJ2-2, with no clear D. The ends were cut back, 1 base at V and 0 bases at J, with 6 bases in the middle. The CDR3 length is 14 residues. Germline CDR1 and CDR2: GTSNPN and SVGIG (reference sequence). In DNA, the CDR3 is TGTGCCTGGAGTGGGGGTCCGAACACCGGGGAGCTGTTTTTT. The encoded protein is CAWSGGPNTGELFF.

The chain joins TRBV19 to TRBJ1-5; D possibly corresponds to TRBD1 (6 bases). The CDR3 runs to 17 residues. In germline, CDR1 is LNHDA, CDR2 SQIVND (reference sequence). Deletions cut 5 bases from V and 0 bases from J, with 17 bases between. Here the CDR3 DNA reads TGTGCCAGTAGTTACCGGGACACTCAATATAGCAATCAGCCCCAGCATTTT. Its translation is CASSYRDTQYSNQPQHF.

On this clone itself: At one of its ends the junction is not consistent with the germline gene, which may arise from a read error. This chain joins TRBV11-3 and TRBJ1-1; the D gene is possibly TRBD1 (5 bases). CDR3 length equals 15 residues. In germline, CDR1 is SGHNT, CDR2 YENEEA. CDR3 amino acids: CASSFGSGGNAEAFF. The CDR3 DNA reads TGTGCCAGCAGCTTTGGGAGCGGGGGGAACGCTGAAGCTTTCTTT.

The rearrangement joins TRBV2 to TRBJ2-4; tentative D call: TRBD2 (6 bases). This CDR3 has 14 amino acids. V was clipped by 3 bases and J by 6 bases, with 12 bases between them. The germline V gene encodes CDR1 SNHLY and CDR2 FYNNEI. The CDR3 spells CASSDVMRGNIQYF. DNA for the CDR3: TGTGCCAGCAGTGACGTTATGCGGGGAAACATTCAGTACTTC. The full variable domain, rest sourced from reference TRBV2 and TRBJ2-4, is EPEVTQTPSHQVTQMGQEVILRCVPISNHLYFYWYRQILGQKVEFLVSFYNNEISEKSEIFDDQFSVERPDGSNFTLKIRSTKLEDSAMYFCASSDVMRGNIQYFGAGTRLSVL.

The CDR3 is CASRDTGGSQPQHF. As DNA, the CDR3 is TGTGCCAGCAGGGATACAGGGGGAAGTCAGCCCCAGCATTTT. The genes are TRBV2 and TRBJ1-5; TRBD1 aligns across 8 bases. There are 14 residues in the CDR3. Germline-derived CDR1 and CDR2 are SNHLY and FYNNEI. J gave up 6 bases and V 6 bases, and 7 bases lay outside the gene matches.

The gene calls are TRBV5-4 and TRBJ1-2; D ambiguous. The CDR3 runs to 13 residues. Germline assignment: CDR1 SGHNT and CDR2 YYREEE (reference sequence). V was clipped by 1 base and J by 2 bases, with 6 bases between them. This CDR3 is CASSLNKNYGYTF. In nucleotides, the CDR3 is TGTGCCAGCAGCTTGAACAAGAACTATGGCTACACCTTC.

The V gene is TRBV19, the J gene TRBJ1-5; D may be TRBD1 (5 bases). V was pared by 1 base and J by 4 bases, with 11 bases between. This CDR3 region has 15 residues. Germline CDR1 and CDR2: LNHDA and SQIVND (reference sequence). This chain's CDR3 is CASSIAHRLNQPQHF. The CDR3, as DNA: TGTGCCAGTAGTATAGCCCACAGGTTAAATCAGCCCCAGCATTTT.

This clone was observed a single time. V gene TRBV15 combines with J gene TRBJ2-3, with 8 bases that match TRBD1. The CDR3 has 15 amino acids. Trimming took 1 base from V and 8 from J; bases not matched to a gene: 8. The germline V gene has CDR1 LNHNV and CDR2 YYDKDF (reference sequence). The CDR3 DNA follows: TGTGCCACCAGCAGAGGGACAGGGTTTTCAGGTACGCAGTATTTT. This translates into CATSRGTGFSGTQYF.

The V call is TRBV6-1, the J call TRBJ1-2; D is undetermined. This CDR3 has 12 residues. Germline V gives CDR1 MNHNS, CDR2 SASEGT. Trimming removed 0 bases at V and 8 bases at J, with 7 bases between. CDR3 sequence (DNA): TGTGCCAGCAGTGAAGCCGGGATAGGCTACACCTTC. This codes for CASSEAGIGYTF.

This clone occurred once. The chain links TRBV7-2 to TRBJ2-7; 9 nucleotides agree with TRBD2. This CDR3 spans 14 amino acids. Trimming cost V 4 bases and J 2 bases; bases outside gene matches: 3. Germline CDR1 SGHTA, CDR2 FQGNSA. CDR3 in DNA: TGTGCCAGCAGCTCCTCTAGCGGGGCCTACGAGCAGTACTTC. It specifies CASSSSSGAYEQYF.

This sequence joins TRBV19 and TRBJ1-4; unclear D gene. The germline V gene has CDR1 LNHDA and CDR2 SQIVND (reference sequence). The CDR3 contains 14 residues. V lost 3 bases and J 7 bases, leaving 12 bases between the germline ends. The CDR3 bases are TGTGCCAGTAGTATGGGCGGGAGGCGTGAAAAACTGTTTTTT. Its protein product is CASSMGGRREKLFF.

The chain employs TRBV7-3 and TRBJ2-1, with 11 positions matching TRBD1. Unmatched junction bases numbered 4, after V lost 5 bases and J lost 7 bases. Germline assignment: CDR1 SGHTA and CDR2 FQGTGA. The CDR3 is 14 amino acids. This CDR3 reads CASSPGTGGNEQFF. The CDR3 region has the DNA TGTGCCAGCAGCCCCGGGACAGGGGGAAATGAGCAGTTCTTC.

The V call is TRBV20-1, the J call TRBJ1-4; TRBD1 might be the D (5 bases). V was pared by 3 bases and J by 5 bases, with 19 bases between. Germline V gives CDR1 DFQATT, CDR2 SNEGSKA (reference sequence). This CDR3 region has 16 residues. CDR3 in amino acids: CSASVLGGRSNEKLFF. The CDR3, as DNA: TGCAGTGCTAGTGTCCTCGGGGGACGGTCGAATGAAAAACTGTTTTTT.

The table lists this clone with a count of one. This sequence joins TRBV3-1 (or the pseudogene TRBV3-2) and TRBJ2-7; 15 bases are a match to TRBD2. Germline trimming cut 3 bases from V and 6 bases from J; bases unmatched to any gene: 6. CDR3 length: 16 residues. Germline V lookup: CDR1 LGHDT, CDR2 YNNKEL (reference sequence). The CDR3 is CASSHGTSGRRGEQYF. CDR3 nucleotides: TGTGCCAGCAGCCACGGGACTAGCGGGAGGAGAGGCGAGCAGTACTTC.

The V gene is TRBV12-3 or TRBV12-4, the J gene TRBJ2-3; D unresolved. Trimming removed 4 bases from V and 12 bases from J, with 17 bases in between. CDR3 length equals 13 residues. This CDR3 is CASSSPTPAAQYF. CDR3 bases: TGTGCCAGCAGTTCCCCCACTCCGGCCGCCCAGTATTTT.

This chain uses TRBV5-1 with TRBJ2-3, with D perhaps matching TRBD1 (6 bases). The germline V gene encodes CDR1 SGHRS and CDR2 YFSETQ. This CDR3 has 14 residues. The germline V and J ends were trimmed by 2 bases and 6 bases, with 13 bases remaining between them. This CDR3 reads CASSFNTGPDTQYF. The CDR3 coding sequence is TGCGCCAGCAGCTTTAACACAGGGCCCGATACGCAGTATTTT.

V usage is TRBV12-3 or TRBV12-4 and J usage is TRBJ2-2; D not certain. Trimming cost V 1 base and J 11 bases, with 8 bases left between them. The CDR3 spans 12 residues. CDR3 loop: CASSLVFGELFF. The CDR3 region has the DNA TGTGCCAGCAGTTTAGTTTTCGGAGAGCTGTTTTTT.

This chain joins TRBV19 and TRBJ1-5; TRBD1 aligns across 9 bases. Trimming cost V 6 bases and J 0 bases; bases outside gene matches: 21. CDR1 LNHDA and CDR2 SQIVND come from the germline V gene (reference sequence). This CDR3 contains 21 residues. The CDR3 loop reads CASRKTTGGADNFGSNQPQHF. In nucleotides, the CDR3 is TGTGCCAGTAGGAAGACTACAGGGGGCGCGGACAATTTCGGTAGCAATCAGCCCCAGCATTTT. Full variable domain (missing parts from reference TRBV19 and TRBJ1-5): DGGITQSPKYLFRKEGQNVTLSCEQNLNHDAMYWYRQDPGQGLRLIYYSQIVNDFQKGDIAEGYSVSREKKESFPLTVTSAQKNPTAFYLCASRKTTGGADNFGSNQPQHFGDGTRLSIL.

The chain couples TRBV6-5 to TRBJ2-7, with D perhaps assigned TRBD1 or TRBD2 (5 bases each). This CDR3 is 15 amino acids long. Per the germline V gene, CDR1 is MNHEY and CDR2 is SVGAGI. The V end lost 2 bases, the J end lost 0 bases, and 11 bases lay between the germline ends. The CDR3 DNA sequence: TGTGCCAGCAGTTACGGGGGACGGCCCTCCTACGAGCAGTACTTC. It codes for CASSYGGRPSYEQYF.

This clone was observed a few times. The chain's CDR3 is CACGAGGYYEQYF. The CDR3 nucleotides are TGTGCCTGCGGTGCGGGAGGGTACTACGAGCAGTACTTC. The chain joins TRBV28 to TRBJ2-7; 9 nucleotides line up with TRBD2. The V gene end was trimmed by 11 bases and the J gene end by 3 bases; junction bases not matched to a gene: 8. This CDR3 is 13 amino acids long. CDR1 MDHEN and CDR2 SYDVKM come from the germline V gene.

The CDR3 is CAGRGTGVNTEAFF. The CDR3 DNA is TGTGCCGGGCGGGGGACAGGGGTCAACACTGAAGCTTTCTTT. The chain recombines TRBV11-2 with TRBJ1-1; 10 bases are a match to TRBD1. The CDR3 spans 14 residues. In germline, CDR1 is SGHAT, CDR2 FQNNGV. V shed 11 bases, J shed 2 bases, and the junction held 8 bases outside the gene matches.

CDR3 nucleotides: TGTGCCAGCAGCCTCGGGGACGAGCAGTACTTC. This translates into CASSLGDEQYF. This chain joins TRBV3-1 (or the pseudogene TRBV3-2) and TRBJ2-7, with a possible D match to TRBD2 (5 bases). Germline CDR1 LGHDT, CDR2 YNNKEL (reference sequence). V was trimmed by 4 bases and J by 5 bases, leaving 6 bases between them. The CDR3 extends over 11 amino acids.

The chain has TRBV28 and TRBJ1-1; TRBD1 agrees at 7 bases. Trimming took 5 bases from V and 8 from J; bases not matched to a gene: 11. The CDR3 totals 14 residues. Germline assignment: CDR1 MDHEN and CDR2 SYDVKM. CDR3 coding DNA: TGTGCCAGCAGTCCCAACTGGGACAGCGTAGAAGCTTTCTTT. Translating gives CASSPNWDSVEAFF.

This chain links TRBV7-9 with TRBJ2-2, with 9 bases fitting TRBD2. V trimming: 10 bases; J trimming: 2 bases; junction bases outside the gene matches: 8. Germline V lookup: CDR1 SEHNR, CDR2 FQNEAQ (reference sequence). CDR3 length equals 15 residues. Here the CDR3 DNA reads TGTGCCAACAGAGGGCTAGCGGGAAACACCGGGGAGCTGTTTTTT. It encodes CANRGLAGNTGELFF.